These T cell receptor beta chains were read from a single sample in a study of CD8+ T cells in alopecia areata. The table came from immunoSEQ multiplex PCR; TCRdb's copy has only in-frame clones and leaves some out. The table includes approximately 120,000 clones, around 63% detected once. The source was CD4+ T cells sorted from blood, collected at week 4, from a patient treated with tofacitinib. Every receptor here comes from a human donor with alopecia areata. The CDR3 runs from the conserved cysteine through the conserved F or W. The D gene is left open where the match is weak. Clone size is shown for a subset of rows, as once, few, many or a class of expanded clone.

v_call	clone_size	d_call	j_call	cdr3_aa	cdr3_nt
TRBV30	few	TRBD2	TRBJ2-1	CAWEKTSGSNEQFF	TGTGCCTGGGAAAAAACTAGCGGGAGCAATGAGCAGTTCTTC
TRBV18	NA	NA	TRBJ2-7	CASSPGVRVNEQYF	TGTGCCAGCTCACCAGGGGTCAGAGTCAACGAGCAGTACTTC
TRBV5-1	NA	NA	TRBJ2-3	CASSLGQADTQYF	TGCGCCAGCAGCTTGGGTCAGGCAGATACGCAGTATTTT
TRBV30	NA	TRBD2	TRBJ2-5	CAWSPTSGGETQYF	TGTGCCTGGAGCCCGACTAGCGGAGGGGAGACCCAGTACTTC
TRBV29-1	NA	NA	TRBJ1-1	CSATFGALNTEAFF	TGCAGCGCGACCTTCGGGGCCCTGAACACTGAAGCTTTCTTT
TRBV5-6	NA	NA	TRBJ1-4	CASGHKVGTNEKLFF	TGTGCCAGCGGACACAAGGTTGGGACTAATGAAAAACTGTTTTTT
TRBV4-3	NA	NA	TRBJ1-1	CASSTQGYSEAFF	TGCGCCAGCAGCACCCAGGGCTACTCTGAAGCTTTCTTT
TRBV25-1	NA	NA	TRBJ1-1	CASKVGLNTEAFF	TGTGCCAGCAAAGTCGGCTTAAACACTGAAGCTTTCTTT
TRBV4-1	many	NA	TRBJ1-6	CASSQDLFGLARASSPLHF	TGCGCCAGCAGCCAAGATCTTTTCGGTTTGGCCAGGGCCAGTTCACCCCTCCACTTT
TRBV5-1	NA	NA	TRBJ2-3	CASSLVQRMGGTDTQYF	TGCGCCAGCAGCTTGGTCCAGCGAATGGGGGGCACAGATACGCAGTATTTT
TRBV7-9	NA	NA	TRBJ2-5	CASSLFERRGETQYF	TGTGCCAGCAGCTTATTTGAGCGGAGGGGAGAGACCCAGTACTTC
TRBV9	NA	NA	TRBJ2-2	CASSTGQNTGELFF	TGTGCCAGCAGCACCGGGCAGAACACCGGGGAGCTGTTTTTT
TRBV30	NA	NA	TRBJ2-1	CAWSVLAGDNEQFF	TGTGCCTGGAGTGTATTGGCAGGGGACAATGAGCAGTTCTTC
TRBV29-1	NA	TRBD2	TRBJ2-5	CSDVRGGETQYF	TGCAGCGACGTGAGGGGAGGGGAGACCCAGTACTTC
TRBV5-1	NA	NA	TRBJ2-3	CASSLVLQGDTQYF	TGCGCCAGCAGCTTGGTGTTGCAGGGGGATACGCAGTATTTT
TRBV28	NA	TRBD2	TRBJ2-7	CASRPPSGSSYEQYF	TGTGCCAGCAGGCCCCCTAGCGGGAGCTCCTACGAGCAGTACTTC
TRBV7-3	NA	NA	TRBJ2-3	CASSLRKTDTQYF	TGTGCCAGCAGCTTACGGAAGACAGATACGCAGTATTTT
TRBV29-1	once	TRBD1	TRBJ1-2	CSADRESYGYTF	TGCAGCGCCGACAGGGAATCCTATGGCTACACCTTC
TRBV30	NA	NA	TRBJ1-5	CAWSQGTIGWPQHF	TGTGCCTGGAGCCAAGGGACCATAGGCTGGCCCCAGCATTTT
TRBV5-4	NA	TRBD2	TRBJ2-3	CASSLVASGRTDTQYF	TGTGCCAGCAGCTTGGTGGCTAGCGGGAGGACCGATACGCAGTATTTT
TRBV11-1	NA	NA	TRBJ2-7	CASSLGAGGLVSTYEQYF	TGTGCCAGCAGCTTAGGGGCCGGAGGACTCGTCTCAACCTACGAGCAGTACTTC
TRBV29-1	NA	NA	TRBJ1-2	CSVVARGDYGYTF	TGCAGCGTTGTGGCTCGGGGGGACTATGGCTACACCTTC
TRBV4-2	NA	NA	TRBJ2-2	CASSPLLYGEGGELFF	TGTGCCAGCAGCCCCTTATTGTATGGGGAAGGCGGGGAGCTGTTTTTT
TRBV29-1	NA	NA	TRBJ1-5	CSVEGAGNQPQHF	TGCAGCGTTGAGGGGGCTGGCAATCAGCCCCAGCATTTT
TRBV7-2	few	NA	TRBJ2-5	CASSYTQETQYF	TGTGCCAGCAGCTACACCCAAGAGACCCAGTACTTC
TRBV25-1	NA	NA	TRBJ1-1	CASSEYDSSHTEAFF	TGTGCCAGCAGTGAATATGATTCCTCTCACACTGAAGCTTTCTTT
TRBV6-5	once	TRBD2	TRBJ2-2	CASRGGLASGELFF	TGTGCCAGCAGGGGGGGACTAGCTTCCGGGGAGCTGTTTTTT
TRBV7-9	NA	NA	TRBJ2-7	CASSLAEEQYF	TGTGCCAGCAGCTTAGCGGAGGAGCAGTACTTC
TRBV27	NA	NA	TRBJ2-4	CASSPTPEGNIQYF	TGTGCCAGCAGTCCCACTCCGGAAGGGAACATTCAGTACTTC
TRBV6-5	NA	NA	TRBJ1-1	CASSYSRQNTEAFF	TGTGCCAGCAGTTACTCGAGACAGAACACTGAAGCTTTCTTT
TRBV9	NA	NA	TRBJ1-6	CASSVRAGNSPLHF	TGTGCCAGCAGCGTCCGGGCCGGCAATTCACCCCTCCACTTT
TRBV5-1	NA	TRBD1	TRBJ1-6	CASSPGQGGNSPLHF	TGCGCCAGTTCACCCGGTCAGGGGGGTAATTCACCCCTCCACTTT
TRBV7-9	few	NA	TRBJ1-5	CASSRGAVNQPQHF	TGTGCCAGCAGCCGCGGGGCCGTAAATCAGCCCCAGCATTTT
TRBV5-4	few	NA	TRBJ1-6	CASSLGAASTPLHF	TGTGCCAGCAGCTTGGGGGCAGCCTCGACACCCCTCCACTTT
TRBV5-1	few	NA	TRBJ1-1	CASSLQGGGTEAFF	TGCGCCAGCAGCTTACAGGGAGGGGGCACTGAAGCTTTCTTT
TRBV7-9	NA	NA	TRBJ2-5	CASSLDAGLETQYF	TGTGCCAGCAGCTTAGACGCAGGGTTGGAGACCCAGTACTTC
TRBV28	NA	NA	TRBJ2-1	CASSGSRDTYNEQFF	TGTGCCAGCAGTGGCTCGCGGGACACGTACAATGAGCAGTTCTTC
TRBV6-5	NA	NA	TRBJ1-6	CASSYYPPPRDSPLHF	TGTGCCAGCAGTTACTACCCCCCACCCCGGGATTCACCCCTCCACTTT
TRBV4-1	few	TRBD1	TRBJ1-3	CASSRLGQGISRNTIYF	TGCGCCAGCAGCCGCCTGGGACAGGGGATTTCAAGAAACACCATATATTTT
TRBV9	NA	NA	TRBJ1-1	CASSVEGRTPAFF	TGTGCCAGCAGCGTAGAGGGCAGGACCCCGGCTTTCTTT
TRBV30	once	NA	TRBJ1-3	CACRAGNTIYF	TGTGCTTGTAGGGCGGGAAACACCATATATTTT
TRBV10-3	NA	TRBD1	TRBJ1-2	CAVGQGTNYGYTF	TGTGCTGTAGGACAGGGGACTAACTATGGCTACACCTTC
TRBV15	NA	NA	TRBJ1-2	CATSRTANYGYTF	TGTGCCACCAGCAGGACTGCTAACTATGGCTACACCTTC
TRBV29-1	NA	TRBD2	TRBJ2-7	CSTWNRGEGHEQYF	TGCAGCACATGGAACCGGGGGGAGGGCCACGAGCAGTACTTC
TRBV27	NA	TRBD1	TRBJ1-1	CASSASRQGAGVNTEAFF	TGTGCCAGCAGTGCCTCGCGACAGGGGGCGGGTGTGAACACTGAAGCTTTCTTT
TRBV29-1	NA	TRBD2	TRBJ2-3	CSVEDLAGLAGGDTQYF	TGCAGCGTTGAAGATCTTGCGGGGCTAGCGGGGGGAGATACGCAGTATTTT
TRBV9	NA	TRBD2	TRBJ2-5	CASSPTGGRAGETQYF	TGTGCCAGCAGCCCCACCGGCGGGAGGGCCGGAGAGACCCAGTACTTC
TRBV5-6	NA	NA	TRBJ2-4	CASSLIGLAKNIQYF	TGTGCCAGCAGCTTGATCGGCCTAGCCAAAAACATTCAGTACTTC
TRBV9	few	NA	TRBJ2-2	CASSVALYNGELFF	TGTGCCAGCAGCGTAGCTTTATACAACGGGGAGCTGTTTTTT
TRBV7-8	NA	TRBD2	TRBJ2-3	CASSPLAGRSTDTQYF	TGTGCCAGCAGCCCCCTAGCGGGCAGGAGCACAGATACGCAGTATTTT
TRBV5-1	NA	NA	TRBJ1-2	CASSLGTDYGYTF	TGCGCCAGCAGCTTGGGGACGGACTATGGCTACACCTTC
TRBV28	few	NA	TRBJ1-5	CASSWMGGNQPQHF	TGTGCCAGCAGTTGGATGGGGGGGAATCAGCCCCAGCATTTT
TRBV5-1	few	TRBD1	TRBJ1-1	CASSTGQGNTEAFF	TGCGCCAGCAGCACGGGACAGGGGAACACTGAAGCTTTCTTT
TRBV4-2	NA	NA	TRBJ2-3	CASSHSGQPNTDTQYF	TGTGCCAGCAGCCATTCAGGACAGCCTAACACAGATACGCAGTATTTT
TRBV29-1	NA	NA	TRBJ2-5	CSAEEDPQYF	TGCAGCGCCGAGGAGGACCCCCAGTACTTC
TRBV7-8	NA	TRBD1	TRBJ1-5	CASSWTGLGQPQHF	TGTGCCAGCAGCTGGACAGGGCTCGGTCAGCCCCAGCATTTT
TRBV29-1	NA	NA	TRBJ1-2	CSVAPLDRNYGYTF	TGCAGCGTGGCCCCACTGGACAGAAACTATGGCTACACCTTC
TRBV19	once	NA	TRBJ1-2	CASKGGSTEHYGYTF	TGTGCCAGTAAAGGCGGATCTACTGAACACTATGGCTACACCTTC
TRBV4-2	NA	NA	TRBJ1-1	CASSQGSGFGGTEAFF	TGTGCCAGCAGCCAAGGAAGCGGTTTCGGCGGCACTGAAGCTTTCTTT